This T cell receptor (beta chain) was documented in a study of T cell changes during pregnancy in multiple sclerosis. The CDR3 spans 14 residues. CDR1 MNHNS and CDR2 SASEGT come from the germline V gene. The J segment lost 7 bases and the V segment lost 6 bases, leaving 7 bases of the junction unmatched. Method: immunoSEQ multiplex PCR; TCRdb's copy keeps in-frame clones and lacks some. Altogether about 49,000 clones are present, 90% being singletons, with the ten largest covering approximately 4.9%. The material sequenced was peripheral blood, taken after pregnancy. The sequence was obtained from a female donor in good health, enrolled as a control in a pregnancy study. V is TRBV6-1 and J is TRBJ2-7, with 12 bases lining up with TRBD1. CDR3 sequence: CASSGGQGAREQYF. The DNA of the CDR3 is TGTGCCAGCAGCGGGGGACAGGGGGCTCGGGAGCAGTACTTC.